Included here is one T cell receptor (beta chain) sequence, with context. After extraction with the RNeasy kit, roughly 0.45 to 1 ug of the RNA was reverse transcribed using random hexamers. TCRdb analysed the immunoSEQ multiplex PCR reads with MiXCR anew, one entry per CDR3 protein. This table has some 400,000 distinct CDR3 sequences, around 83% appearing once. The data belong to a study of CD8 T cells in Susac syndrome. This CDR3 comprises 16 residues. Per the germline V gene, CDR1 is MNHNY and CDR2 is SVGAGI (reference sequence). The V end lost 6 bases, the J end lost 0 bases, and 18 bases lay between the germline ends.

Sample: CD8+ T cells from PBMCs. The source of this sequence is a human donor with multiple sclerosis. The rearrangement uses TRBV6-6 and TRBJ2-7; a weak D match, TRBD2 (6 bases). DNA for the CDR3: TGTGCCAGCAGCACCAAAGGCGGGGATAGCTCCTACGAGCAGTACTTC. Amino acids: CASSTKGGDSSYEQYF.